One and the same sample provided the 5 T cell receptor beta chains below, sequenced in a study of blood T cell repertoires in COVID-19 (dated by TCRdb to 2018 to 2020). Library method: the immunoSEQ multiplex PCR assay. TCRdb limited this immuneACCESS table to in-frame rearrangements with V and J called. A share of clones is missing; checked studies link under half to unresolved V genes, and the rest is unexplained. Here the sample has 300,000 or so clones; approximately 89% occur a single time. Of the sample, 2.2% is held by the ten largest clones. Sequences were obtained from peripheral blood. The receptors were gathered from a woman in her 30s with COVID-19, enrolled during active disease.

The chain uses TRBV6-2 or TRBV6-3 and TRBJ2-7; 7 bases line up with TRBD1. The length of the CDR3 is 16 residues. CDR1 is MNHEY and CDR2 is SVGEGT in the germline V gene. V trimming: 5 bases; J trimming: 7 bases; junction bases outside the gene matches: 17. CDR3 nucleotides: TGTGCCAGCAGTCGTAGCTCGTGGGGACAGCCTCCAGAGCAGTACTTC. Its translation: CASSRSSWGQPPEQYF.

The CDR3 coding sequence is TGTGCCATCAGTGAGTCCGTGGGTTCGGGTAGCAATCAGCCCCAGCATTTT. The encoded protein is CAISESVGSGSNQPQHF. This sequence joins TRBV10-3 and TRBJ1-5; D is unclear. The CDR3 consists of 17 residues. Germline values: CDR1 ENHRY, CDR2 SYGVKD. V was cut by 0 bases and J by 0 bases, with 12 bases left in between.

The V and J genes are TRBV3-1 (or the pseudogene TRBV3-2) and TRBJ2-1; TRBD2 agrees at 10 bases. The CDR3 extends over 15 amino acids. Trimming removed 4 bases from V and 8 bases from J; junction bases left unmatched: 8. CDR1 and CDR2 from the germline V gene are LGHDT and YNNKEL (reference sequence). CDR3 in amino acids: CASSPLAGAFHEQFF. CDR3 DNA sequence: TGTGCCAGCAGCCCCCTAGCGGGAGCTTTCCATGAGCAGTTCTTC.

In DNA, the CDR3 is TGTGCCAGCAGTTTACAGGGGGCGAATCAGCCCCAGCATTTT. Protein: CASSLQGANQPQHF. The chain links TRBV2 to TRBJ1-5, with 9 bases aligning to TRBD1. The germline V gene has CDR1 SNHLY and CDR2 FYNNEI. The CDR3 consists of 14 residues. The junction had 3 bases not matched to a gene; V was cut back by 5 bases and J by 4 bases.

This chain connects TRBV24-1 to TRBJ1-1; 8 bases agree with TRBD1. The V segment lost 7 bases and the J segment 4 bases; nucleotides outside the gene matches: 13. The CDR3 totals 16 residues. CDR1 is KGHDR, CDR2 SFDVKD, per germline. CDR3 sequence: CATSVPPGQEPTEAFF. CDR3 DNA sequence: TGTGCCACCAGCGTACCTCCGGGACAGGAACCCACTGAAGCTTTCTTT.